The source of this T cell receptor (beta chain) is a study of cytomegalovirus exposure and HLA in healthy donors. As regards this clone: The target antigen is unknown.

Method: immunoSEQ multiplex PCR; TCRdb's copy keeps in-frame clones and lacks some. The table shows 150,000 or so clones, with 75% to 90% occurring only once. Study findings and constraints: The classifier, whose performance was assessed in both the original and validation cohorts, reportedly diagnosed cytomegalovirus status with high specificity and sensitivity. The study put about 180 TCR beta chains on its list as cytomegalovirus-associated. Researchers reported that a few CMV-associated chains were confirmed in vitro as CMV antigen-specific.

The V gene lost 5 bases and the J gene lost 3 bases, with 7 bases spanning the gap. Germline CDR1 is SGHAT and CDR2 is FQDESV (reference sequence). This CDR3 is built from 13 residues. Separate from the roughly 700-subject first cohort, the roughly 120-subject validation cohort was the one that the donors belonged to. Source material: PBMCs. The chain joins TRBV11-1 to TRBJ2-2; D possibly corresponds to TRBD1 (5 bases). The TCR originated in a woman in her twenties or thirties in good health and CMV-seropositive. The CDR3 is CASSQGYTGELFF. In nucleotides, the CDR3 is TGTGCCAGCAGCCAGGGTTACACCGGGGAGCTGTTTTTT. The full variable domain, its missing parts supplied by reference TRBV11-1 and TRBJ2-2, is EAEVAQSPRYKITEKSQAVAFWCDPISGHATLYWYRQILGQGPELLVQFQDESVVDDSQLPKDRFSAERLKGVDSTLKIQPAELGDSAMYLCASSQGYTGELFFGEGSRLTVL.